Included here is one T cell receptor beta chain sequence, with context. This clonotype has a handful of counts. This receptor's antigen is unknown. Per-base quality was not reported, and no clone a single base away is much larger than it. The label giving this sample's treatment or condition can be read as: in vitro stimulation with specific CMV peptide epitopes to enrich CMV-specific T cells. This entry belongs to a study of T cell repertoires in cytomegalovirus infection (dated by TCRdb to between 2018 and 2021). Some background on the complete study: The peptide stimulations were aimed at well-studied HLA-B-restricted epitopes as well as recently identified HLA-C-restricted CMV epitopes, whose presentation resists viral immunomodulation. The HLA type of each donor mattered for the analysis, because public TCR beta signatures pointed to carriage of CMV infection along with the matching HLA type.

Sequenced using an Illumina HiSeq 1500. TCRdb reprocessed the public reads (quality trimming at Q25 with fastp, clone calling with MiXCR) and kept in-frame beta chains. Duplicate CDR3 protein sequences are folded into a single record with the most common DNA and genes. The sample table lists around 750,000 distinct CDR3 sequences, approximately 32% of them with a count of one. Around 12% of the sample is held by the ten biggest clonotypes. Study-wide conclusions, independent of this receptor: The ex vivo response was dominated by HLA-C-restricted CMV-specific TCR beta clonotypes, which also provided the single most frequent clonotype in two of eight donors. Carriers of CMV infection plus the relevant HLA type were discriminated by the cumulative frequency of public TCR beta family members in the study cohort and in an independent approximately 400-donor cohort.

Spanning cysteine to phenylalanine, the CDR3 consists of 15 amino acids. The DNA shown is the 45-base CDR3, in frame from base 1. The junction shows trimming of 6 bases on V and 1 base on J, and the gene matches do not reach 9 bases of it. CDR1 and CDR2 are read off the germline V gene as ENHRY and SYGVKD. The clonotype was recovered from a human donor in good health (CMV status not recorded). Some clones in this sample may be carry-over from other donors' samples. The chain is made from TRBV10-3 and TRBJ2-7; 7 central bases correspond to TRBD2. The sample was cultured CD8+ T cells from PBMCs, taken from culture after CMV antigen stimulation. CDR3 loop: CAIRVKGGGSYEQYF. The DNA sequence is as follows: TGTGCCATCAGGGTCAAAGGCGGGGGTTCCTACGAGCAGTACTTC.